The rows below give T cell receptor beta chains drawn from one sample of a study of T cells in Graves' hyperthyroidism and ophthalmopathy. TCRdb itself ran the multiplex PCR reads through MiXCR, one entry per CDR3 protein. The data contain 300,000 to 450,000 distinct CDR3 sequences, about 15% of them singletons. The sequencing input was blood. Every receptor here comes from a woman younger than 45 with Graves' hyperthyroidism. Each CDR3 is given with its conserved first and last residue. The D gene is left open where the match is weak. Rows may omit the clone size; those that give it use once, few, many or a size class.

TRBJ2-1,.,many,TRBV3-1,TGTGCCAGCAGCCAAGATCAAATAAGTCGGCCAAATGAGCAGTTCTTC,CASSQDQISRPNEQFF
TRBJ1-4,.,.,TRBV9,TGTGCCAGCAACCTACTGGGGGTAGGGGGTGAAAAACTGTTTTTT,CASNLLGVGGEKLFF
TRBJ1-3,.,many,TRBV27,TGTGCCAGCAGTTTATCGGGCCTGGATCTCTCTGGAAACACCATATATTTT,CASSLSGLDLSGNTIYF
TRBJ2-7,.,many,TRBV7-6,TGTGCCAGCAGCACCTCGATTGGAGGCGTCTCCTACGAGCAGTACTTC,CASSTSIGGVSYEQYF
TRBJ2-7,.,.,TRBV6-1,TGTGCCAGCAGTGAAGCAGTCTACGAGCAGTACTTC,CASSEAVYEQYF
TRBJ2-7,TRBD2,.,TRBV12-3/TRBV12-4,TGTGCCAGCAGCCTCCGGGCGGGAGCCTACGGGCAGTACTTC,CASSLRAGAYGQYF
TRBJ2-1,TRBD1,.,TRBV20-1,TGCAGTGTAAAGTCGACAGGGAAGACCTACAATGAGCAGTTCTTC,CSVKSTGKTYNEQFF
TRBJ2-1,TRBD2,many,TRBV27,TGTGCCAGCACACCTAGCGGGAGTCGCAATGAGCAGTTCTTC,CASTPSGSRNEQFF
TRBJ1-5,.,many,TRBV24-1,TGTGCCACCAGTGATACTGGGACAAATCAGCCCCAGCATTTT,CATSDTGTNQPQHF
TRBJ2-7,.,few,TRBV29-1,TGCAGCGCTGAGCTGTCCTACGAGCAGTACTTC,CSAELSYEQYF
TRBJ2-1,TRBD2,few,TRBV9,TGTGCCAGCAGCGTAGATTTGCGGGAGGGCCTGGTCGTCTCCTACAATGAGCAGTTCTTC,CASSVDLREGLVVSYNEQFF
TRBJ1-1,TRBD1,many,TRBV24-1,TGTGCCACCAGTGATCCGGGACAGGGAGACACTGAAGCTTTCTTT,CATSDPGQGDTEAFF
TRBJ2-7,.,many,TRBV6-1,TGTGCCAGCGCCAGGGACTGGACCTACGAGCAGTACTTC,CASARDWTYEQYF
TRBJ2-7,TRBD2,many,TRBV27,TGTGCCAGCAGTATAGGGACTAGCGGGGGCCTCTACGAGCAGTACTTC,CASSIGTSGGLYEQYF
TRBJ2-1,TRBD2,.,TRBV7-9,TGTGCCAGCAGCCCCGGGACTAGCGGGGCCTACAATGAGCAGTTCTTC,CASSPGTSGAYNEQFF
TRBJ2-5,.,few,TRBV29-1,TGCAGCGTTGAAGAACCTCTAAGACAGGAGGGGGAGACCCAGTACTTC,CSVEEPLRQEGETQYF
TRBJ2-5,TRBD2,many,TRBV20-1,TGCAGTGCTAGACGGGAATGGGTAGCGGGAGGGAGAACGGAGACCCAGTACTTC,CSARREWVAGGRTETQYF
TRBJ2-3,.,few,TRBV5-1,TGCGCCAGCAACCGGGAGCCGAACACAGATACGCAGTATTTT,CASNREPNTDTQYF
TRBJ2-1,TRBD2,many,TRBV28,TGTGCCAGCAGCCAAATCCTAGCGGGAGGGCGTCAATGGATGGGCAATGAGCAGTTCTTC,CASSQILAGGRQWMGNEQFF
TRBJ2-3,TRBD2,.,TRBV7-9,TGTGCCACCAAAGTTAGCGGGAGCACAGATACGCAGTATTTT,CATKVSGSTDTQYF
TRBJ2-1,.,.,TRBV20-1,TGCAGTGCTAGAAAATTCGGAGGCTCCTACAATGAGCAGTTCTTC,CSARKFGGSYNEQFF
TRBJ2-2,TRBD1,many,TRBV2,TGTGCCAGCGTGTGGGGACAGGGGAACACCGGGGAGCTGTTTTTT,CASVWGQGNTGELFF
TRBJ2-4,TRBD1,many,TRBV28,TGTGCCCACGGGGACAGGGGATCGGTAAACATTCAGTACTTC,CAHGDRGSVNIQYF
TRBJ1-2,TRBD1,many,TRBV27,TGTGCCAGCGGGTACAGGGGTAGCGGCTACACCTTC,CASGYRGSGYTF
TRBJ2-3,.,many,TRBV28,TGTGCCACTAATAGCCTAGTAACGCAGTATTTT,CATNSLVTQYF
TRBJ1-1,.,few,TRBV7-9,TGTGCCAGCAGCTTAGGCGGCGGGTACAGGGTGAACACTGAAGCTTTCTTT,CASSLGGGYRVNTEAFF
TRBJ1-1,.,many,TRBV5-8,TGTGCCAGCAGCCACAGGGATTCTGAAGCTTTCTTT,CASSHRDSEAFF
TRBJ2-2,.,few,TRBV2,TGTGCCAGCAGGGCCGGGGGTAGGAGCACCGGGGAGCTGTTTTTT,CASRAGGRSTGELFF
TRBJ2-1,.,many,TRBV11-1,TGTGCCAGCAGCTTATCTCGGCGATTGACGGGAAATGAGCAGTTCTTC,CASSLSRRLTGNEQFF
TRBJ1-1,TRBD1,.,TRBV19,TGTGCCAGTAAAGAGGGACAGGGAATGAACACTGAAGCTTTCTTT,CASKEGQGMNTEAFF
TRBJ2-2,.,few,TRBV5-1,TGCGCCAGCAGCAGTACGGTACAGGGGAACACCGGGGAGCTGTTTTTT,CASSSTVQGNTGELFF
TRBJ2-7,.,.,TRBV6-1,.,CASSSSTGSNYEQYF
TRBJ1-1,.,many,TRBV2,TGTGCCAGCAGTGAAGGGTTGAACACTGAAGCTTTCTTT,CASSEGLNTEAFF
TRBJ2-1,.,.,TRBV19,TGTGCCAGTAGTATTGGGGTTAAGAGCTCCTACAATGAGCAGTTCTTC,CASSIGVKSSYNEQFF
TRBJ1-3,.,.,TRBV15,TGTGCCACCAGCAGAGGGTACGAATCCTCTGGAAACACCATATATTTT,CATSRGYESSGNTIYF
TRBJ2-7,.,few,TRBV18,TGTGCCAGCTCACCACCGATAAGGCGGAGACGGGACTCCTACGAGCAGTACTTC,CASSPPIRRRRDSYEQYF
TRBJ2-5,.,many,TRBV3-1,TGTGCCAGCAGCCCCTCGACGGTTCAAGAGACCCAGTACTTC,CASSPSTVQETQYF
TRBJ2-5,.,.,TRBV20-1,TGCAGTGCCGCCGGGACTGGGACCCAGTACTTC,CSAAGTGTQYF
TRBJ2-3,TRBD2,.,TRBV19,TGTGCCAGTAGTCATCGGGGGCTAGCGGGAGTAGATACGCAGTATTTT,CASSHRGLAGVDTQYF
TRBJ2-5,.,many,TRBV3-1,TGTGCCAGCAGCCCCCTCGCGGGTAGTGGTAAAGAGACCCAGTACTTC,CASSPLAGSGKETQYF
TRBJ2-5,.,many,TRBV11-2,TGTGCCAGCAGCTCCGGCTTAGCGGTGCAAGAGACCCAGTACTTC,CASSSGLAVQETQYF
TRBJ1-5,TRBD1,many,TRBV28,TGTGCCAGCAGCTGGACAGGCGGTAATCAGCCCCAGCATTTT,CASSWTGGNQPQHF
TRBJ2-7,.,many,TRBV7-2,TGTGCCAGCAGCTTAGGGGGGTCGTTCTCCTACGAGCAGTACTTC,CASSLGGSFSYEQYF
TRBJ2-7,.,.,TRBV28,TGTGCCAGCAGGACCGCAGGGTCTAGGTCCTACGAGCAGTACTTC,CASRTAGSRSYEQYF
TRBJ1-4,.,many,TRBV10-3,TGTGCCATCAGGACTCCTCGGGGGCAGCAGGGAGATGAAAAACTGTTTTTT,CAIRTPRGQQGDEKLFF
TRBJ2-1,.,many,TRBV20-1,TGCAGTGCTAGAGCTGACTTAGGTTTTAGCGGTGAGCAGTTCTTC,CSARADLGFSGEQFF
TRBJ2-7,.,many,TRBV18,TGTGCCAGCTCATACAGGAGCTCCTACGAGCAGTACTTC,CASSYRSSYEQYF
TRBJ2-1,.,.,TRBV30,TGTGCCTGGAGTGTACCGGGTGGTAGCAACTTATACAATGAGCAGTTCTTC,CAWSVPGGSNLYNEQFF
TRBJ2-4,.,few,TRBV28,TGTGCCAGCAGGGTACAGGGAACCAAAAACATTCAGTACTTC,CASRVQGTKNIQYF
TRBJ1-2,TRBD1,few,TRBV7-8,TGTGCCAGCAGCTTCGAGGGACCCGGGACAGGCTATGGCTACACCTTC,CASSFEGPGTGYGYTF
TRBJ2-3,.,few,TRBV20-1,TGCAGTGCTAGCCCGCATACAGGGCCAGATACGCAGTATTTT,CSASPHTGPDTQYF
TRBJ2-1,.,many,TRBV29-1,TGCGCGGCCAGAGCTGTCAATGAGCAGTTCTTC,CAARAVNEQFF
TRBJ2-3,TRBD2,many,TRBV28,TGTGCCAGCAGTTCCCCCCCGGGGGGGGGCACAGATACGCAGTATTTT,CASSSPPGGGTDTQYF
TRBJ2-7,TRBD2,.,TRBV7-9,TGTGCCAGCAGCGCCCCTAGCGGGAACTCCTACGAGCAGTACTTC,CASSAPSGNSYEQYF
TRBJ2-1,.,few,TRBV24-1,TGTGCCACCAGTGATTCGCTCGGAGGGGGCTCCTACAATGAGCAGTTCTTC,CATSDSLGGGSYNEQFF
TRBJ2-7,.,many,TRBV7-9,TGTGCCAGCAGCCGAACGAACGAGCAGTACTTC,CASSRTNEQYF
TRBJ1-1,.,many,TRBV28,TGTGCCAGCAGTTTATGGTCCGTGGGGGCCACTGAAGCTTTCTTT,CASSLWSVGATEAFF
TRBJ2-5,.,.,TRBV20-1,TGCAGTGCCGGGGCCACAGGGCTAAGGTACCAAGAGACCCAGTACTTC,CSAGATGLRYQETQYF
TRBJ2-3,.,many,TRBV24-1,TGTGCCACCAGTGATTCCGGCAGGGGCACAGATACGCAGTATTTT,CATSDSGRGTDTQYF
TRBJ2-2,TRBD1,.,TRBV29-1,TGCAGCGTTGAAGACGACAGGGGGCGAACCGGGGAGCTGTTTTTT,CSVEDDRGRTGELFF